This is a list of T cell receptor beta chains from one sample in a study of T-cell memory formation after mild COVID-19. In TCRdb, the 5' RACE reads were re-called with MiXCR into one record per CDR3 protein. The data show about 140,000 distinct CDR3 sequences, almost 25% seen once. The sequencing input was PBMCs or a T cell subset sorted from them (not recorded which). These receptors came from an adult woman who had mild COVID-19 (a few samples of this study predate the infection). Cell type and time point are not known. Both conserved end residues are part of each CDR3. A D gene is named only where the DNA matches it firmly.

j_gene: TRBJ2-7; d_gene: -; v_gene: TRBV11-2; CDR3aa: CASSLGPMGGEQYF
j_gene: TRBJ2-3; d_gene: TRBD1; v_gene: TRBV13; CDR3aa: CASSYRDRETDTQYF
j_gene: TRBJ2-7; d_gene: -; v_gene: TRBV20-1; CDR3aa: CSARGLDRTYEQYF
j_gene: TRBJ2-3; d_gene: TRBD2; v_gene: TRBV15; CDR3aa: CATSGAGGADTQYF
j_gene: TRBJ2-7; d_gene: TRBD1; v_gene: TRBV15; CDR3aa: CATSRDVGTGGNEQYF
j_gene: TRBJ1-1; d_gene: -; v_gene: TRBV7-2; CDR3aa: CASSLDGWAEAFF
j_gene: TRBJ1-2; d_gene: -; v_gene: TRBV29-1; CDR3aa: CSAWDYGYTF
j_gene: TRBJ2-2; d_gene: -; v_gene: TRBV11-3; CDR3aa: CASSLAPAGELFF
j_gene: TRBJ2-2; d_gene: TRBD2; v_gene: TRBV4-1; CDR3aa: CASSLTSAGELFF
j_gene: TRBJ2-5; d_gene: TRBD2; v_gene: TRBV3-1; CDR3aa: CASSQDQRGETQYF
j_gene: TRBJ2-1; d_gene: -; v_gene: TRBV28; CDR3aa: CASSFEVAGLYNEQFF
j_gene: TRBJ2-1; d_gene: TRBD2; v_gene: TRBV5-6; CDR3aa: CASSFELAGGHEQFF
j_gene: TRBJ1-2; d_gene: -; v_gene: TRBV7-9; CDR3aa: CASPGGSGGYTF
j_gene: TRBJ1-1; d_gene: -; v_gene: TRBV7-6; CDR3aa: CASSLEFSGGVGNTEAFF
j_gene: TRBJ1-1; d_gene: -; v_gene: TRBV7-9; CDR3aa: CASTMRESVFF
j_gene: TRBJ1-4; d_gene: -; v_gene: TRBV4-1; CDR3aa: CASSQEGDSREKLFF